This paragraph reports one T cell receptor beta chain. This clonotype turned up a few times. What this receptor recognizes is not known. It has no much larger one-base neighbor in the sample; base qualities were not kept. The sample originates from a study of T cell repertoires in cytomegalovirus infection (dated by TCRdb to between 2017 and 2020). Study-level background: Peptide stimulations targeted recently identified HLA-C-restricted CMV epitopes, whose presentation resists viral immunomodulation, together with well-studied HLA-B-restricted epitopes. Donor HLA type was relevant to the analysis, as public TCR beta signatures indicated carriage of CMV infection together with the matching HLA type. Summary of the overall study and its limitations: Carriers of CMV infection plus the relevant HLA type were discriminated by the cumulative frequency of public TCR beta family members in the study cohort and in an independent roughly 370-donor cohort. The ex vivo response was dominated by HLA-C-restricted CMV-specific TCR beta clonotypes, which also provided the single most frequent clonotype in two of eight donors.

The treatment or condition label for this specimen denotes: in vitro stimulation with specific CMV peptide epitopes to enrich CMV-specific T cells. These reads were obtained on an Illumina HiSeq 1500. Using fastp at Q25 and MiXCR, TCRdb reprocessed the public reads and kept productive beta chains. Records with the same CDR3 protein are collapsed into one entry carrying the most frequent genes and DNA. The sample table contains over 100,000 distinct CDR3 sequences; only one count was recorded for around 28% of them. About 81% of the sample lies in the top ten. CDR1 is given as LNHDA and CDR2 as SQIVND, both from the germline V gene (reference sequence). The CDR3 spans 12 residues, from the cysteine through the phenylalanine. Only the CDR3 portion is preserved as DNA: 36 bases, with reading frame beginning at the first base. Relative to germline, V is 6 bases shorter and J is 5 bases shorter, with 10 bases between their ends.

This receptor was obtained from a human donor in good health (CMV status not recorded). Some clones in this sample may be carry-over from other donors' samples. The V gene is TRBV19 and the J gene is TRBJ1-1; the D gene is not confidently resolved. Sequenced here: CD8+ T cells from cultured PBMCs, sampled from culture after CMV antigen stimulation. Read as DNA, the sequence is TGTGCCAGTAGCAACGGATGGACTGAAGCTTTCTTT. Protein translation: CASSNGWTEAFF.